This passage covers 13 T cell receptor beta chains from one sample sequenced in a study of regulatory T cells in long-lasting Graves disease. Arm-PCR with iRepertoire HTBI primers amplified the CDR3 regions for these TCR beta libraries. TCRdb reprocessed the multiplex PCR reads via MiXCR and lists one record per CDR3 protein. Of more than 350,000 distinct CDR3 sequences listed, roughly 21% are singletons. The time point was: persistent/refractory GD, antithyroid drugs over 5 years with positive TRAb. The TCR library was made from RNA that had been extracted from PBMCs in TRIzol. The sample in question was peripheral blood mononuclear cells (PBMCs), obtained when the disease was refractory, from a patient treated with antithyroid drugs. The receptors were gathered from a female donor with Graves disease.

A few counts support this clonotype. V is TRBV7-2 and J is TRBJ1-2, with D perhaps TRBD1 (6 bases). There are 16 residues in the CDR3. V gave up 0 bases and J gave up 6 bases, with 17 bases separating them. Germline CDR1 is SGHTA and CDR2 is FQGNSA. This CDR3 is CASSLARGGTYHGYTF. Written as DNA, the CDR3 is TGTGCCAGCAGCTTAGCCAGGGGAGGTACCTATCATGGCTACACCTTC.

In its sample, this clonotype was seen many times. The V and J genes are TRBV10-3 and TRBJ2-7; 8 positions agree with TRBD1. Germline CDR1 is ENHRY and CDR2 is SYGVKD. The CDR3 sequence is 12 residues long. The trim removed 10 bases at V and 5 bases at J, leaving 7 bases unmatched. CDR3 bases: TGTGCCACCACGACAGGGGTCCACGAGCAGTACTTC. As protein: CATTTGVHEQYF.

This clonotype has more than one count but fewer than ten. V and J are TRBV19 and TRBJ2-5, with D possibly TRBD2 on 5 matching bases. This CDR3 spans 14 amino acids. With 4 bases removed from V and 3 bases from J, the gap between germline ends came to 12 bases. Germline CDR1 and CDR2: LNHDA and SQIVND (reference sequence). CDR3 nucleotide sequence: TGTGCCAGTAGTAGCGGGCCCTTGGAAGAGACCCAGTACTTC. The encoded protein is CASSSGPLEETQYF.

This clonotype has a count of ten or more. The chain carries TRBV12-3 or TRBV12-4 and TRBJ1-2, with unresolved D. The length of the CDR3 is 13 residues. V was shortened by 1 base and J by 7 bases, with 10 bases between the two germline ends. CDR3 region: CASSLGGGAGYTF. The CDR3 region has the DNA TGTGCCAGCAGTTTAGGTGGTGGTGCTGGCTACACCTTC.

This clonotype turned up a few times. The chain carries TRBV20-1 and TRBJ2-7; possibly TRBD2 for D (5 bases). The CDR3 covers 13 residues. Between the trimmed V and J ends, which lost 4 bases and 0 bases, there was a span of 10 bases. CDR1 is DFQATT, CDR2 SNEGSKA, per germline (reference sequence). The CDR3 DNA follows: TGCAGTGCTACGATGAGGGCCTCCTACGAGCAGTACTTC. Residues: CSATMRASYEQYF.

Only a few counts were recorded for this clonotype. This may come from a read error, since a much larger clone is one base off. The chain links TRBV18 to TRBJ2-5, with D perhaps assigned TRBD1 or TRBD2 (5 bases each). The germline V gene has CDR1 KGHSH and CDR2 LQKENI. Trimming pared 5 bases from V and 6 bases from J, leaving 19 bases between. This CDR3 contains 15 residues. CDR3 DNA sequence: TGTGCCAGCTCAGTGGGACGGGATCCTTTCCAGACCCAGTACTTC. Translating it yields CASSVGRDPFQTQYF.

For this clonotype: A much larger clone is a single base away; this may be a read error. The J gene is TRBJ2-5, the V gene TRBV6-2 or TRBV6-3; possibly TRBD1 for D (5 bases). This CDR3 is built from 13 residues. Per germline, CDR1 MNHEY and CDR2 SVGEGT. CDR3 sequence reads: CASSKDGQGTQYF. As DNA, the CDR3 is TGTGCCAGCAGTAAGGACGGACAAGGGACCCAGTACTTC.

This clonotype was seen ten or more times. This chain uses TRBV2 with TRBJ2-7; D gene ambiguous. V lost 4 bases to trimming and J lost 5 bases, with 6 bases between them. The CDR3 has 11 amino acids. CDR1 is SNHLY, CDR2 FYNNEI, per germline. CDR3 amino acids: CASSAIDEQYF. In nucleotides, the CDR3 is TGTGCCAGCAGTGCTATCGACGAGCAGTACTTC.

This clonotype was seen only a few times. This sequence joins TRBV5-1 and TRBJ2-3, with 8 positions matching TRBD1. J gave up 1 base and V 8 bases, and 9 bases lay outside the gene matches. The CDR3 extends over 15 amino acids. The germline V gene has CDR1 SGHRS and CDR2 YFSETQ. CDR3 in DNA: TGCGCCAGTCGGGACAGGAATCCTGGCACAGATACGCAGTATTTT. Its translation is CASRDRNPGTDTQYF.

With respect to this clonotype: One base away lies a much larger clone, so this may be a sequencing read error. J is TRBJ2-7 and V is TRBV6-4, with a possible D match to TRBD1 (5 bases). Germline CDR1 is MRHNA and CDR2 is SNTAGT. The length of the CDR3 is 13 residues. CDR3 amino acids: CDSSVGDSYEQYF. As DNA, the CDR3 is TGTGACAGCAGTGTAGGGGACTCCTACGAGCAGTACTTC.

This clonotype was picked up many times. The gene calls are TRBV12-3 or TRBV12-4 and TRBJ1-6, with D possibly TRBD1 on 6 matching bases. Trimming removed 5 bases at V and 9 bases at J, with 14 bases between. The length of the CDR3 is 14 residues. In nucleotides, the CDR3 is TGTGCCAGCAGTCGATCGACAGGTGGTTCACCCCTCCACTTT. Encoded protein: CASSRSTGGSPLHF.

The chain employs TRBV7-2 and TRBJ2-7; 8 bases are shared with TRBD2. The CDR3 is 21 amino acids. In germline, CDR1 is SGHTA, CDR2 FQGNSA. V dropped 4 bases and J dropped 2; count of bases not matched to a gene: 25. The CDR3 nucleotides read TGTGCCAGCAGCTCCCGTGGACTAGCCTTTCTTACACGGGGAGCCCCCTACGAGCAGTACTTC. It codes for CASSSRGLAFLTRGAPYEQYF.

The chain combines TRBV13 with TRBJ2-3, with D possibly TRBD2 on 6 matching bases. Germline V lookup: CDR1 PRHDT, CDR2 FYEKMQ (reference sequence). Trimming pared 2 bases from V and 5 bases from J, leaving 8 bases between. The CDR3 has 13 residues. CDR3 coding DNA: TGTGCCAGCAGCTTATCGCGGGGAGATACGCAGTATTTT. It is translated as CASSLSRGDTQYF.